Below are 17 T cell receptor beta chains sequenced from a single sample in a study of blood T cells in healthy people across ages. The use of a sample-barcoded 5' primer and a J-beta primer mix characterized a second PCR of roughly 7 to 11 cycles. TCRdb reprocessed the 5' RACE reads with MiXCR, giving one entry per CDR3 protein. The data contain 1,300,000 or so distinct CDR3 sequences, around 59% of them singletons. Sequenced material: blood. The receptors shown here come from a man younger than 35 in good health.

The chain uses TRBV9 and TRBJ1-2; D not certain. The CDR3 loop spans 12 amino acids. Germline CDR1 reads SGDLS; CDR2 reads YYNGEE. The germline V and J ends were trimmed by 0 bases and 8 bases, with 8 bases remaining between them. The CDR3 region is CASSVGGVGYTF. In DNA, the CDR3 is TGTGCCAGCAGCGTAGGAGGTGTAGGCTACACCTTC. Combining the CDR3 with reference TRBV9 and TRBJ1-2 gives the whole variable domain DSGVTQTPKHLITATGQRVTLRCSPRSGDLSVYWYQQSLDQGLQFLIQYYNGEERAKGNILERFSAQQFPDLHSELNLSSLELGDSALYFCASSVGGVGYTFGSGTRLTVV.

The chain joins TRBV30 to TRBJ2-7; perhaps D is TRBD1 or TRBD2 (5 bases each). The tail of the sequence fits TRBJ2-5 better, so the J call may be wrong. Germline CDR1 is GTSNPN and CDR2 is SVGIG (reference sequence). The CDR3 has 13 amino acids. CDR3 nucleotide sequence: TGTGCCTGGGTGGGACCCGGCGGGGAGACCCAGTACTTC. Translating gives CAWVGPGGETQYF.

V usage is TRBV20-1 and J usage is TRBJ2-1, with TRBD2 identical over 7 bases. There are 14 residues in the CDR3. With 1 base clipped from V and 10 bases from J, the junction kept 10 bases outside the gene matches. The germline V gene has CDR1 DFQATT and CDR2 SNEGSKA (reference sequence). The CDR3 region is CSARVAGLAWEQFF. In DNA, the CDR3 is TGCAGTGCTAGAGTAGCGGGCCTTGCATGGGAGCAGTTCTTC.

This clonotype was counted between two and nine times. V and J are TRBV28 and TRBJ1-4; D is perhaps TRBD1 (5 bases). The V and J ends lost 10 bases and 13 bases respectively, with 7 bases between them. The CDR3 spans 8 residues. Germline CDR1 is MDHEN and CDR2 is SYDVKM. The CDR3 loop reads CATQGLFF. The CDR3 DNA is TGTGCCACCCAGGGACTGTTTTTT.

V is TRBV4-2 and J is TRBJ2-7; TRBD2 might be the D (6 bases). Looked up from germline, CDR1 is LGHNA and CDR2 is YNFKEQ. CDR3 size: 14 residues. The V and J ends lost 3 bases and 2 bases respectively, with 11 bases between them. The CDR3 reads CASSHSGATYEQYF. CDR3 DNA: TGTGCCAGCAGCCATAGCGGAGCTACCTACGAGCAGTACTTC.

The chain employs TRBV29-1 and TRBJ1-2, with D perhaps matching TRBD1 (5 bases). V was clipped by 4 bases and J by 6 bases, with 18 bases between them. This CDR3 region has 14 residues. CDR1 is SQVTM, CDR2 ANQGSEA, per germline. The CDR3 nucleotides read TGCAGCGTTGTGGGGGACGGGACGTCTGATGGCTACACCTTC. Residues: CSVVGDGTSDGYTF.

CDR3 sequence: CASSGRQRGTDTQYF. CDR3 coding DNA: TGTGCCAGCAGCGGTCGGCAGAGGGGAACAGATACGCAGTATTTT. The J gene is TRBJ2-3, the V gene TRBV3-1; D assignment may be TRBD1 or TRBD2 (5 bases each). The CDR3 is 15 residues long. Trimming removed 5 bases from V and 3 bases from J, with 15 bases in between. In germline, CDR1 is LGHDT, CDR2 YNNKEL (reference sequence).

This rearrangement joins TRBV4-2 to TRBJ2-3; 8 bases fit TRBD2. Looked up from germline, CDR1 is LGHNA and CDR2 is YNFKEQ. CDR3 length: 16 amino acids. The V segment lost 0 bases and the J segment 4 bases; nucleotides outside the gene matches: 6. CDR3 nucleotide sequence: TGTGCCAGCAGCCAAGAGGGGAGCGGGAGATCAGATACGCAGTATTTT. Translation: CASSQEGSGRSDTQYF.

This clonotype showed up just a few times. The chain employs TRBV4-1 and TRBJ1-4; TRBD1 is a possible D gene (5 bases). The CDR3 loop spans 19 amino acids. Germline loops: CDR1 MGHRA, CDR2 YSYEKL. With 2 bases removed from V and 5 bases from J, the gap between germline ends came to 24 bases. DNA of the CDR3: TGCGCCAGCAGCCAAATGCCCCCCCAGGGTGGCGTTCCGAATGAAAAACTGTTTTTT. This encodes CASSQMPPQGGVPNEKLFF.

This clonotype is a singleton in its sample. Germline and junction disagree at one end, which may indicate a read error. The genes are TRBV7-9 and TRBJ2-3; the D is unclear. CDR1 is SEHNR and CDR2 is FQNEAQ in the germline V gene (reference sequence). The CDR3 spans 14 residues. The CDR3 protein is CASSVATRTDTQYF. The CDR3 DNA sequence: TGCGCCAGCAGCGTGGCTACCCGCACAGATACGCAGTATTTT.

J is TRBJ2-7 and V is TRBV6-2 or TRBV6-3, with D unclear. V was shortened by 5 bases and J by 1 base, with 9 bases between the two germline ends. The CDR3 spans 13 residues. Germline lookup yields CDR1 MNHEY and CDR2 SVGEGT. CDR3 sequence: CASSGENSYEQYF. For the CDR3, the DNA is TGTGCCAGCAGTGGAGAGAATTCCTACGAGCAGTACTTC.

The V and J genes are TRBV4-2 and TRBJ2-3, with D possibly being TRBD2 (6 bases). V lost 4 bases and J lost 4, with 12 bases in between. Germline CDR1 and CDR2: LGHNA and YNFKEQ. This CDR3 has 14 amino acids. CDR3 residues: CASSRTSGADTQYF. The CDR3, as DNA: TGTGCCAGCAGCCGGACCTCGGGGGCAGATACGCAGTATTTT.

V and J are TRBV4-3 and TRBJ1-5; tentative D call: TRBD1 (6 bases). V lost 0 bases to trimming and J lost 2 bases, with 11 bases between them. Germline CDR1 LGHNA, CDR2 YSLEER. This CDR3 comprises 16 residues. The CDR3 region has the DNA TGCGCCAGCAGCCAAGATTCAGGGGCAGGCAATCAGCCCCAGCATTTT. Its protein is CASSQDSGAGNQPQHF.

In this sample, this clonotype turned up a few times. This rearrangement joins TRBV7-6 to TRBJ2-7; D uncertain. The CDR3 is 14 residues long. V was cut by 1 base and J by 4 bases, with 11 bases left in between. Germline-derived CDR1 and CDR2 are SGHVS and FNYEAQ. The CDR3 loop reads CASSLEPGPYEQYF. The CDR3 DNA follows: TGTGCCAGCAGCTTAGAACCGGGCCCATACGAGCAGTACTTC.

The chain joins TRBV4-1 to TRBJ1-4, with D possibly TRBD1 on 5 matching bases. The CDR3 contains 15 residues. Between the trimmed V and J ends, which lost 4 bases and 8 bases, there was a span of 17 bases. Germline V gene data show CDR1 as MGHRA and CDR2 as YSYEKL. The chain's CDR3 is CASSPPEGEGEKLFF. The DNA of the CDR3 is TGCGCCAGCAGCCCCCCCGAAGGGGAAGGAGAAAAACTGTTTTTT.

The J gene is TRBJ2-1, the V gene TRBV4-2; TRBD2 matches 8 bases. The CDR3 loop spans 16 amino acids. The germline CDR1 and CDR2 sequences are LGHNA and YNFKEQ. After removal of 4 bases from V and 4 bases from J, the junction contained 9 bases not matched to a gene. CDR3 sequence reads: CASSLDGTSTYNEQFF. CDR3 DNA: TGTGCCAGCAGCCTCGATGGGACTAGTACTTACAATGAGCAGTTCTTC.

The chain uses TRBV12-3 or TRBV12-4 and TRBJ2-1, with 7 bases identical to TRBD1. This CDR3 region has 17 residues. V dropped 5 bases and J dropped 2; count of bases not matched to a gene: 12. The CDR3 is CASSPLGQVGTYNEQFF. Here the CDR3 DNA reads TGTGCCAGCAGTCCACTCGGACAGGTTGGGACCTACAATGAGCAGTTCTTC.